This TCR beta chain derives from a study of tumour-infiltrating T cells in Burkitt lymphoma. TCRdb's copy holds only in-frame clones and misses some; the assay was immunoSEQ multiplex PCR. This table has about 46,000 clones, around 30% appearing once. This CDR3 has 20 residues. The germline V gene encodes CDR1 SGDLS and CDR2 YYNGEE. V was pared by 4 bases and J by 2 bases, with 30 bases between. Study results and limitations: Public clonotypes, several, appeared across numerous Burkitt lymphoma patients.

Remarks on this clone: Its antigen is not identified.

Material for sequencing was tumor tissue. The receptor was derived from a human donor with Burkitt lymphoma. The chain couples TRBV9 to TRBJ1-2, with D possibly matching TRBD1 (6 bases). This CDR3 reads CASSFSAGLEGHRVNYGYTF. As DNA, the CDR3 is TGTGCCAGCAGCTTTTCCGCCGGGTTGGAAGGACACAGGGTCAACTATGGCTACACCTTC.